Shown below are 20 T cell receptor beta chains from a single sample sequenced in a study of glioma-infiltrating T cells after dendritic cell vaccination. The time point here: after dendritic cell vaccination, including at tumor progression/relapse. Sequenced by immunoSEQ multiplex PCR; TCRdb stores in-frame clones only, minus some. Of about 87,000 clones listed, around four fifths were seen once; the top ten hold around 6.5%. The sample here was blood, taken after dendritic cell vaccination. The source of these receptors is a human donor with glioblastoma.

This chain links TRBV15 with TRBJ1-6, with a possible D match to TRBD1 (6 bases). There are 17 residues in the CDR3. Trimming pared 0 bases from V and 3 bases from J, leaving 12 bases between. Looked up from germline, CDR1 is LNHNV and CDR2 is YYDKDF (reference sequence). The CDR3 nucleotides are TGTGCCACCAGCAGAGAACAGGGCTCGGGCTATAATTCACCCCTCCACTTT. Its protein product is CATSREQGSGYNSPLHF.

The chain combines TRBV5-4 with TRBJ2-1; 12 bases agree with TRBD2. CDR1 and CDR2 from the germline V gene are SGHNT and YYREEE (reference sequence). With V trimmed by 3 bases and J by 0 bases, 10 bases remained unmatched. The CDR3 is 19 residues long. CDR3 protein: CASSWELAGGPSSYNEQFF. The CDR3 bases are TGTGCCAGCAGCTGGGAACTAGCGGGGGGCCCAAGCTCCTACAATGAGCAGTTCTTC.

The J gene is TRBJ2-2, the V gene TRBV7-9; tentative D call: TRBD1 (6 bases). Per the germline V gene, CDR1 is SEHNR and CDR2 is FQNEAQ (reference sequence). V dropped 11 bases and J dropped 4 bases, with 11 bases sitting between them. The CDR3 is 12 residues long. CDR3 nucleotide sequence: TGTGCCGGAGACAGGTTCACCGGGGAGCTGTTTTTT. It codes for CAGDRFTGELFF.

V usage is TRBV5-1 and J usage is TRBJ2-5; TRBD1 matches at 9 bases. With V trimmed by 4 bases and J by 11 bases, 6 bases remained unmatched. The germline gives CDR1 SGHRS, CDR2 YFSETQ. The CDR3 covers 12 residues. In nucleotides, the CDR3 is TGCGCCAGCAGCCTGAAGGGACAGGGACAGTACTTC. This encodes CASSLKGQGQYF.

The rearrangement joins TRBV6-5 to TRBJ1-1, with TRBD1 matching 7 bases. Germline CDR1 is MNHEY and CDR2 is SVGAGI. The CDR3 totals 15 residues. Trimming took 5 bases from V and 6 from J; bases not matched to a gene: 12. The CDR3, as DNA: TGTGCCAGCAGTACGAGGGACAGATCCCTTGCTGAAGCTTTCTTT. Translated, it gives CASSTRDRSLAEAFF.

The chain uses TRBV5-4 and TRBJ1-1; D is ambiguous. The CDR3 spans 14 residues. The germline CDR1 and CDR2 sequences are SGHNT and YYREEE (reference sequence). The V gene lost 4 bases and the J gene lost 1 base, with 11 bases spanning the gap. CDR3 sequence reads: CASSPIPGNTEAFF. DNA of the CDR3: TGTGCCAGCAGCCCCATTCCCGGGAACACTGAAGCTTTCTTT. Filled out from reference TRBV5-4 and TRBJ1-1, the complete variable domain reads ETGVTQSPTHLIKTRGQQVTLRCSSQSGHNTVSWYQQALGQGPQFIFQYYREEENGRGNFPPRFSGLQFPNYSSELNVNALELDDSALYLCASSPIPGNTEAFFGQGTRLTVV.

V and J are TRBV9 and TRBJ2-7, with D possibly TRBD1 on 5 matching bases. This CDR3 is 14 amino acids long. Germline CDR1 is SGDLS and CDR2 is YYNGEE. V was clipped by 2 bases and J by 0 bases, with 9 bases between them. The CDR3 loop is CASSVSGYSYEQYF. The CDR3 nucleotides read TGTGCCAGCAGCGTGTCAGGGTACTCCTACGAGCAGTACTTC.

V is TRBV11-2 and J is TRBJ1-2; 8 bases are shared with TRBD1. The V segment lost 4 bases and the J segment 4 bases; nucleotides outside the gene matches: 5. The CDR3 is 14 amino acids. In germline, CDR1 is SGHAT, CDR2 FQNNGV. The CDR3 is CASSSQQGGYGYTF. The CDR3 region has the DNA TGTGCCAGCAGCTCCCAACAGGGGGGCTATGGCTACACCTTC.

This chain uses TRBV7-9 with TRBJ1-1, with D unclear. Germline values: CDR1 SEHNR, CDR2 FQNEAQ (reference sequence). The CDR3 runs 12 residues. The germline V and J ends were trimmed by 7 bases and 0 bases, with 6 bases remaining between them. CDR3: CASTDLNTEAFF. The CDR3 coding sequence is TGTGCCAGCACCGACTTGAACACTGAAGCTTTCTTT.

A few counts support this clone. V is TRBV2 and J is TRBJ1-2; perhaps TRBD1 as D (5 bases). V was pared by 3 bases and J by 6 bases, with 17 bases between. The CDR3 is 15 residues long. Looked up from germline, CDR1 is SNHLY and CDR2 is FYNNEI. The CDR3 DNA sequence: TGTGCCAGCAGTGATCCAAGCAGGGATCTGAATGGCTACACCTTC. This encodes CASSDPSRDLNGYTF.

This chain uses TRBV6-5 with TRBJ1-5, with 10 bases lining up with TRBD1. This CDR3 is built from 13 residues. The ends lost 5 bases at V and 7 bases at J; junction bases unmatched: 2. The germline V gene has CDR1 MNHEY and CDR2 SVGAGI. The CDR3 DNA is TGTGCCAGCAGTACGACAGGGGGCCAGCCCCAGCATTTT. Translated: CASSTTGGQPQHF.

The chain links TRBV5-6 to TRBJ2-1, with 11 bases that match TRBD2. This CDR3 spans 18 amino acids. The ends lost 6 bases at V and 0 bases at J; junction bases unmatched: 11. Germline V gene sequence: CDR1 SGHDT, CDR2 YYEEEE. CDR3 nucleotide sequence: TGTGCCAGCACCGATCTAGCGGGGGGCAGGAGCTCCTACAATGAGCAGTTCTTC. Protein product: CASTDLAGGRSSYNEQFF. Looking up the rest from reference TRBV5-6 and TRBJ2-1 gives the full variable domain: DAGVTQSPTHLIKTRGQQVTLRCSPKSGHDTVSWYQQALGQGPQFIFQYYEEEERQRGNFPDRFSGHQFPNYSSELNVNALLLGDSALYLCASTDLAGGRSSYNEQFFGPGTRLTVL.

The chain combines TRBV2 with TRBJ1-2; TRBD1 agrees at 9 bases. This CDR3 spans 14 amino acids. Germline V gives CDR1 SNHLY, CDR2 FYNNEI. Germline trimming cut 5 bases from V and 8 bases from J; bases unmatched to any gene: 9. The DNA for the CDR3 is TGTGCCAGCAGTCGACTGCGGACAGGGGAGGGCTACACCTTC. Amino acids: CASSRLRTGEGYTF.

The chain recombines TRBV5-1 with TRBJ2-5; 8 bases align to TRBD1. This CDR3 is built from 14 residues. Germline CDR1 and CDR2: SGHRS and YFSETQ. Trimming removed 1 base from V and 4 bases from J; junction bases left unmatched: 3. The CDR3, as DNA: TGCGCCAGCAGCTTGTCGGGGACAGGAGAGACCCAGTACTTC. Residues: CASSLSGTGETQYF.

The CDR3 loop reads CASSEYRTGGTDTQYF. CDR3 sequence (DNA): TGTGCCAGCAGTGAATATCGGACGGGAGGCACAGATACGCAGTATTTT. V gene TRBV25-1 combines with J gene TRBJ2-3; a weak D match, TRBD2 (6 bases). CDR1 and CDR2 (germline): MGHDK, SYGVNS. The CDR3 contains 16 residues. Trimming stripped 0 bases from V and 1 base from J, with 11 bases between. The whole variable domain, remainder taken from reference TRBV25-1 and TRBJ2-3, is EADIYQTPRYLVIGTGKKITLECSQTMGHDKMYWYQQDPGMELHLIHYSYGVNSTEKGDLSSESTVSRIRTEHFPLTLESARPSHTSQYLCASSEYRTGGTDTQYFGPGTRLTVL.

This chain connects TRBV2 to TRBJ2-5, with 8 positions matching TRBD1. This CDR3 is built from 15 residues. V lost 11 bases and J lost 4; bases outside the gene matches: 15. CDR1 and CDR2 from the germline V gene are SNHLY and FYNNEI. The chain's CDR3 is CALSDDRGGSETQYF. The CDR3 DNA reads as TGTGCCCTTTCTGATGACAGGGGAGGATCAGAGACCCAGTACTTC.

The chain links TRBV7-9 to TRBJ2-7, with D uncertain. The V and J ends lost 5 bases and 0 bases respectively, with 8 bases between them. The V gene's germline CDR1 is SEHNR and CDR2 FQNEAQ (reference sequence). The CDR3 extends over 13 amino acids. DNA for the CDR3: TGTGCCAGCAGCCCCAGGAACTCCTACGAGCAGTACTTC. Protein sequence: CASSPRNSYEQYF.

The DNA of the CDR3 is TGTGCCAGCTCACCAGGGGCAGCTGTGGACGAGCAGTACTTC. Protein: CASSPGAAVDEQYF. This chain connects TRBV18 to TRBJ2-7, with D perhaps TRBD1 (5 bases). Trimming shortened V by 2 bases and J by 5 bases, and 13 bases separated the two germline ends. This CDR3 has 14 amino acids. The germline CDR1 and CDR2 sequences are KGHSH and LQKENI.

This chain connects TRBV7-9 to TRBJ1-2; weak D call: TRBD1 (6 bases). The CDR3 runs to 14 residues. Trimming pared 3 bases from V and 3 bases from J, leaving 11 bases between. CDR1 SEHNR and CDR2 FQNEAQ come from the germline V gene (reference sequence). DNA of the CDR3: TGTGCCAGCAGCTTGGACGGGACATACTATGGCTACACCTTC. Translated, it gives CASSLDGTYYGYTF.

V gene TRBV27 combines with J gene TRBJ1-4; D not certain. The V gene's germline CDR1 is MNHEY and CDR2 SMNVEV (reference sequence). The length of the CDR3 is 18 residues. Trimming shortened V by 3 bases and J by 0 bases, and 17 bases separated the two germline ends. The CDR3 region has the DNA TGTGCCAGCAGTTTTTTTTATAGGCAGGCTGCAACTAATGAAAAACTGTTTTTT. Its protein product is CASSFFYRQAATNEKLFF.